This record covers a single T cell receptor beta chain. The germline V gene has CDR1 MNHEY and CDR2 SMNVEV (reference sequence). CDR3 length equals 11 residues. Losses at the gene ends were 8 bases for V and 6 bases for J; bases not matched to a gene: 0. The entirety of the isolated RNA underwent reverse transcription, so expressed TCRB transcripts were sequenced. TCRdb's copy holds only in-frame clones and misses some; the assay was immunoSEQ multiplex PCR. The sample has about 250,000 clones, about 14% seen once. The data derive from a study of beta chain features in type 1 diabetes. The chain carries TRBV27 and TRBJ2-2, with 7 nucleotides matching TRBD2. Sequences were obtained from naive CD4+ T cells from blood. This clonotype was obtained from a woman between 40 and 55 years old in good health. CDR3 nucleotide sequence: TGTGCCAGCGGGGGGGCCGGGGAGCTGTTTTTT. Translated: CASGGAGELFF.